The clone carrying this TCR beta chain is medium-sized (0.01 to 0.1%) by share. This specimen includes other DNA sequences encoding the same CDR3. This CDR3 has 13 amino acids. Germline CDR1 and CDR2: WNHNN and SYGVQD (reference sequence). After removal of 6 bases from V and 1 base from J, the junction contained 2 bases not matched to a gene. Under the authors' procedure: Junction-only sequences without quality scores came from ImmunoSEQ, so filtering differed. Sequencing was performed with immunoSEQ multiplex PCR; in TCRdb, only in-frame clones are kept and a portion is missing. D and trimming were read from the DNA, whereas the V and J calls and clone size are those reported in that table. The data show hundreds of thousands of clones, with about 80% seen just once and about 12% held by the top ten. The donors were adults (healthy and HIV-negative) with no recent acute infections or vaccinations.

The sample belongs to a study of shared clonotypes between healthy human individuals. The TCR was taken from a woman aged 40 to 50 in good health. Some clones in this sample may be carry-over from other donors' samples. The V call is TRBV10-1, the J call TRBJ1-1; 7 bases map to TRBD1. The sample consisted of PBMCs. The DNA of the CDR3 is TGCGCCAGCAGACAGGGGACGAACACTGAAGCTTTCTTT. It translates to CASRQGTNTEAFF.